The sequence of this T cell receptor beta chain was determined in a study of control samples from healthy donors and cancer patients. Repertoires were generated with immunoSEQ multiplex PCR, while TCRdb's copy carries only in-frame clones and drops some. The sample holds just under 75,000 clones; about 88% are singletons and the top ten take under 4.5%. Sequencing was performed on blood. This clonotype was sampled from a woman in her 50s in good health.

CDR3 bases: TGTGCCACTGGGGGGCGGGACAGGGCGGGATATAGCAATCAGCCCCAGCATTTT. Protein product: CATGGRDRAGYSNQPQHF. V gene TRBV5-4 combines with J gene TRBJ1-5, with 9 bases matching TRBD1. This CDR3 comprises 18 residues. Trimming removed 9 bases from V and 0 bases from J; junction bases left unmatched: 16. CDR1 is SGHNT, CDR2 YYREEE, per germline (reference sequence). The entire variable domain, with the rest obtained from reference TRBV5-4 and TRBJ1-5, is as follows: ETGVTQSPTHLIKTRGQQVTLRCSSQSGHNTVSWYQQALGQGPQFIFQYYREEENGRGNFPPRFSGLQFPNYSSELNVNALELDDSALYLCATGGRDRAGYSNQPQHFGDGTRLSIL.